This T cell receptor beta chain originates from a study of PD-L1 blockade in urothelial cancer. Study details: At 3 weeks after treatment start (second dose) and again at 6 weeks, blood was analyzed.

Study conclusions and caveats: Pretreatment blood TCR clonality under the median forecast improved survival.

Time point indicated: pretreatment peripheral blood. Sequenced by immunoSEQ multiplex PCR; TCRdb stores in-frame clones only, minus some. The repertoire holds around 50,000 clones, with approximately 78% as singletons. A note on this clone: Its antigen is as yet unknown.

The germline V gene encodes CDR1 MNHNS and CDR2 SASEGT. Trimming at V came to 2 bases and at J to 2 bases, leaving 5 bases not matched to a gene. The CDR3 consists of 16 residues. This clonotype originated in a man between 50 and 59 years old with urothelial cancer. Sequenced material: PBMCs, taken around atezolizumab (anti-PD-L1) treatment. This chain connects TRBV6-1 to TRBJ1-2; TRBD1 aligns across 10 bases. CDR3 coding DNA: TGTGCCAGCAGTGAATTGGGGACAGGGGCCAACTATGGCTACACCTTC. It codes for CASSELGTGANYGYTF.